A single sample is the source of the 18 T cell receptor beta chains below, sequenced in a study of beta chain features in type 1 diabetes. Study-wide findings and caveats: For Type 1 diabetes patients, all four CD4+ subsets carried TCRB CDR3s that were moderately but significantly shorter.

These receptors' antigens are unknown. What was sequenced were expressed TCRB transcripts, since all of the isolated RNA had been reverse transcribed. Profiled with immunoSEQ multiplex PCR; TCRdb holds only in-frame clones, not every one. The sample has about 660,000 clones, over 12% seen once. Sequences were obtained from naive CD4+ T cells from blood. The receptors were gathered from a young man with type 1 diabetes.

The J gene is TRBJ1-2, the V gene TRBV6-5; tentatively, D is TRBD1 (6 bases). Trimming left V 6 bases short and J 6 bases short, with 11 bases between. CDR3 length: 12 amino acids. Germline lookup yields CDR1 MNHEY and CDR2 SVGAGI. CDR3 nucleotide sequence: TGTGCCAGCAGCAAAGGGGGTAATGGCTACACCTTC. This codes for CASSKGGNGYTF.

The V call is TRBV5-1, the J call TRBJ2-2; no firm D call. V was clipped by 4 bases and J by 0 bases, with 13 bases between them. Germline loops: CDR1 SGHRS, CDR2 YFSETQ. The CDR3 totals 16 residues. CDR3 in amino acids: CASSIVSPSNTGELFF. In DNA form, the CDR3 reads TGCGCCAGCAGCATCGTTAGCCCATCGAACACCGGGGAGCTGTTTTTT.

CDR3 loop: CASSVGDRLRRANTGELFF. The CDR3 bases are TGTGCCAGCAGCGTAGGGGACCGCTTGAGACGCGCGAACACCGGGGAGCTGTTTTTT. The chain uses TRBV9 and TRBJ2-2; D possibly matches TRBD1 or TRBD2 (5 bases each). Germline assignment: CDR1 SGDLS and CDR2 YYNGEE. Trimming left V 0 bases short and J 0 bases short, with 18 bases between. The CDR3 extends over 19 amino acids.

This clone showed up just a few times. The genes are TRBV18 and TRBJ2-7; maybe TRBD2 (5 bases). The CDR3 has 15 residues. The V gene's germline CDR1 is KGHSH and CDR2 LQKENI. Trimming shortened V by 6 bases and J by 2 bases, and 17 bases separated the two germline ends. CDR3 region: CASSSDGPGTYEQYF. Written as DNA, the CDR3 is TGTGCCAGCTCGTCGGACGGTCCGGGGACCTACGAGCAGTACTTC.

The chain uses TRBV19 and TRBJ1-5; D ambiguous. V was shortened by 4 bases and J by 4 bases, with 8 bases between the two germline ends. This CDR3 has 13 amino acids. The V gene's germline CDR1 is LNHDA and CDR2 SQIVND (reference sequence). In DNA, the CDR3 is TGTGCCAGTAGTACTCGGCGGAATCAGCCCCAGCATTTT. Its protein product is CASSTRRNQPQHF.

This rearrangement joins TRBV18 to TRBJ2-5; D gene uncertain. The CDR3 has 14 residues. V was trimmed by 0 bases and J by 2 bases, leaving 7 bases between them. Germline assignment: CDR1 KGHSH and CDR2 LQKENI. CDR3 loop: CASSPPYSQETQYF. In nucleotides, the CDR3 is TGTGCCAGCTCACCACCGTACTCACAAGAGACCCAGTACTTC.

A note on this clone: The junction shows a germline mismatch at one end, possibly a read error. The rearrangement links TRBV10-3 to TRBJ2-3; D is perhaps TRBD1 (5 bases). The CDR3 consists of 12 residues. Germline V gene sequence: CDR1 ENHRY, CDR2 SYGVKD. CDR3 bases: TGTGCCGTCAGTAAAGGGGCAGATACGCAGTATTTT. Protein sequence: CAVSKGADTQYF.

This clone was picked up a small number of times. This sequence joins TRBV5-5 and TRBJ1-5; TRBD1 is a possible D gene (5 bases). The germline CDR1 and CDR2 sequences are SGHKS and YYEKEE (reference sequence). Trimming left V 1 base short and J 2 bases short, with 7 bases between. This CDR3 contains 14 residues. The DNA for the CDR3 is TGTGCCAGCAGCTTGAAAGGGGGCAATCAGCCCCAGCATTTT. Residues: CASSLKGGNQPQHF.

The chain has TRBV5-1 and TRBJ2-3, with TRBD1 identical over 7 bases. Germline V lookup: CDR1 SGHRS, CDR2 YFSETQ. CDR3 length: 13 amino acids. Trimming removed 6 bases from V and 10 bases from J; junction bases left unmatched: 11. Written as DNA, the CDR3 is TGCGCCAGCAACCCCCGACAGGGTTGGGCGCAGTATTTT. Its translation is CASNPRQGWAQYF.

The genes are TRBV23-1 and TRBJ2-7, with 12 bases aligning to TRBD1. TRBV23-1 is given ORF status, its function remaining uncertain. The CDR3 sequence is 18 residues long. After removal of 8 bases from V and 4 bases from J, the junction contained 18 bases not matched to a gene. The CDR3 protein is CASRPGQGAPRGSYEQYF. CDR3 nucleotide sequence: TGCGCCAGCCGACCGGGACAGGGGGCGCCAAGGGGGAGTTACGAGCAGTACTTC.

This clone was seen a handful of times. The chain carries TRBV4-3 and TRBJ2-7, with D possibly being TRBD1 (8 bases). CDR1 and CDR2 from the germline V gene are LGHNA and YSLEER. Trimming shortened V by 4 bases and J by 2 bases, and 18 bases separated the two germline ends. This CDR3 region has 16 residues. The CDR3 here is CASSRNDRGGPYEQYF. CDR3 DNA sequence: TGCGCCAGCAGCCGGAACGACAGGGGAGGGCCCTACGAGCAGTACTTC.

Comments on this clone: Other DNA sequences in this specimen translate into the identical CDR3. J is TRBJ2-7 and V is TRBV7-2; possible D gene TRBD1, 5 bases. CDR3 size: 14 residues. Germline V gene lookup returns CDR1 SGHTA and CDR2 FQGNSA. The ends were cut back, 5 bases at V and 1 base at J, with 12 bases in the middle. The CDR3 loop is CASSPQGISYEQYF. For the CDR3, the DNA is TGTGCCAGCAGCCCTCAGGGAATATCCTACGAGCAGTACTTC.

The chain has TRBV7-9 and TRBJ1-3; D not resolved. Germline loops: CDR1 SEHNR, CDR2 FQNEAQ (reference sequence). Trimming left V 6 bases short and J 4 bases short, with 7 bases between. CDR3 length equals 12 residues. CDR3 in amino acids: CASRIDGNTIYF. As DNA, the CDR3 is TGTGCCAGCAGAATTGACGGAAACACCATATATTTT.

The chain is built from TRBV11-2 and TRBJ1-1, with D uncertain. V gave up 4 bases and J gave up 9 bases, with 18 bases separating them. This CDR3 contains 14 residues. CDR1 is SGHAT, CDR2 FQNNGV, per germline. CDR3 amino acids: CASSSGPTSPKAFF. The DNA of the CDR3 is TGTGCCAGCAGCTCGGGCCCAACAAGCCCCAAAGCTTTCTTT.

The chain employs TRBV30 and TRBJ2-7, with TRBD2 as a possible D gene (6 bases). The CDR3 sequence is 13 residues long. Trimming pared 1 base from V and 2 bases from J, leaving 9 bases between. Looked up from germline, CDR1 is GTSNPN and CDR2 is SVGIG (reference sequence). CDR3 residues: CAWSGDLAYEQYF. The CDR3 DNA is TGTGCCTGGAGTGGGGACTTAGCCTACGAGCAGTACTTC.

The chain is built from TRBV5-1 and TRBJ1-2; D ambiguous. This CDR3 comprises 15 residues. Deletions cut 2 bases from V and 3 bases from J, with 14 bases between. The germline CDR1 and CDR2 sequences are SGHRS and YFSETQ. The CDR3 loop reads CASSFPFAEDYGYTF. In DNA, the CDR3 is TGCGCCAGCAGCTTCCCCTTCGCAGAGGACTATGGCTACACCTTC.

V usage is TRBV30 and J usage is TRBJ1-2; D remains unclear. CDR3 size: 14 residues. Germline values: CDR1 GTSNPN, CDR2 SVGIG (reference sequence). V shed 0 bases and J shed 3 bases, with 11 bases lying between them. The CDR3: CAWSVRFKDYGYTF. CDR3 nucleotide sequence: TGTGCCTGGAGTGTACGGTTCAAGGACTATGGCTACACCTTC.

This clone was found a few times. This chain links TRBV5-4 with TRBJ2-3, with a possible D match to TRBD2 (5 bases). CDR1 and CDR2 from the germline V gene are SGHNT and YYREEE (reference sequence). V dropped 4 bases and J dropped 2 bases, with 11 bases sitting between them. The CDR3 is made up of 14 amino acids. Here the CDR3 reads CASSPGITTDTQYF. The CDR3 DNA is TGTGCCAGCAGCCCCGGGATCACCACAGATACGCAGTATTTT.